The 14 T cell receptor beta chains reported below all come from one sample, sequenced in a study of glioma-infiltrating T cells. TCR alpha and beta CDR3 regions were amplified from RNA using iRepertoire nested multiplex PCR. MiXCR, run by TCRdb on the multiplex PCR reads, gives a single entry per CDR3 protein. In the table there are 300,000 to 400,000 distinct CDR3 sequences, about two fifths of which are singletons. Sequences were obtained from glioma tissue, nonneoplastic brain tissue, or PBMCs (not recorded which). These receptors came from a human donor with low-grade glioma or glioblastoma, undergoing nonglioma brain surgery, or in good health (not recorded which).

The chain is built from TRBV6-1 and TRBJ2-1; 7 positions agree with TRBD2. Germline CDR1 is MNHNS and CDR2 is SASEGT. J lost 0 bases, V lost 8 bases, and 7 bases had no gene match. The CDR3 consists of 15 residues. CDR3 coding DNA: TGTGCCAGCGGAGCGGGAAGGAGCTCCTACAATGAGCAGTTCTTC. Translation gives CASGAGRSSYNEQFF.

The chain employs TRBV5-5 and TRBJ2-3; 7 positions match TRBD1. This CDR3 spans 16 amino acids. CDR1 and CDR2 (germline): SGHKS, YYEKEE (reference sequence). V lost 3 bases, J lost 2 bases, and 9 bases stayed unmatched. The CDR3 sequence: CASSSRPDRATDTQYF. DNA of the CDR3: TGTGCCAGCAGCTCCAGGCCCGACAGGGCCACAGATACGCAGTATTTT.

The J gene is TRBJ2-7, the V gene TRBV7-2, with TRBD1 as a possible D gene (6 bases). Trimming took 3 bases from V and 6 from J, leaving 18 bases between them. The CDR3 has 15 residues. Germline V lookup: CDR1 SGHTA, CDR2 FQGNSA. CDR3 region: CASSFSQGQACEQYF. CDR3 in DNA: TGTGCCAGCAGCTTCAGTCAGGGACAAGCCTGCGAGCAGTACTTC.

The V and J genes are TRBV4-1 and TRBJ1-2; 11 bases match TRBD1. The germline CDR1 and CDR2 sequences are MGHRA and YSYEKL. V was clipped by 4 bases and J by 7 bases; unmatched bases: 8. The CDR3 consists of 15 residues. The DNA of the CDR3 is TGCGCCAGCAGCCCCGAGGACAGGGGGCTTCGTGGCTACACCTTC. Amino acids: CASSPEDRGLRGYTF.

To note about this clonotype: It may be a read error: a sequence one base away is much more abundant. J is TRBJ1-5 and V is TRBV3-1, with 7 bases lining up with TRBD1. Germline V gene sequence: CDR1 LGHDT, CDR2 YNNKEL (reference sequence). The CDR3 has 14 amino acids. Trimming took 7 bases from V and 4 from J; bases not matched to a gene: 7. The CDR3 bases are TGTGCCAGCACCCGAGAGGGGGCGAATCAGCCCCAGCATTTT. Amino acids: CASTREGANQPQHF.

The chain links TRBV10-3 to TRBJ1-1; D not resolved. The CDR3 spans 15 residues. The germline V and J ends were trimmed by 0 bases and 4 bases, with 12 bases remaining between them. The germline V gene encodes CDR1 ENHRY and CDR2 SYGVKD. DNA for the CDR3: TGTGCCATCAGTGAGTCAAGGTTTCTTAGCACTGAAGCTTTCTTT. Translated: CAISESRFLSTEAFF.

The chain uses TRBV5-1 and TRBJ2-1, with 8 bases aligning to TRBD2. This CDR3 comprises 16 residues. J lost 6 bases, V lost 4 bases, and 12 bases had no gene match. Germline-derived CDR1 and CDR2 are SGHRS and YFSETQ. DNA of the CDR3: TGCGCCAGCAGCCCCCCGACTAGCGCTGGGTCCAATGAGCAGTTCTTC. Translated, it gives CASSPPTSAGSNEQFF.

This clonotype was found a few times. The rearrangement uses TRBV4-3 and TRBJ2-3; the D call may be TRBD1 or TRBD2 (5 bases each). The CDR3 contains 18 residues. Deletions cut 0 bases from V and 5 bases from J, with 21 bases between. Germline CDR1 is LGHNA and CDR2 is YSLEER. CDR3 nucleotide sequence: TGCGCCAGCAGCCAAGATCCCCCCCCCCCGGGGCAGGGAGATACGCAGTATTTT. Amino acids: CASSQDPPPPGQGDTQYF.

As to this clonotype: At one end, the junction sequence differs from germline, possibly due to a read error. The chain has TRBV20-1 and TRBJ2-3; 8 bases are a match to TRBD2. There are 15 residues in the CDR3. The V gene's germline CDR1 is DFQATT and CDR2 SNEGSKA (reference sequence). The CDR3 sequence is CSAPGTSWITDAQYF. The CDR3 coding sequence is TGCAGTGCTCCCGGGACTAGTTGGATAACAGATGCGCAGTATTTT.

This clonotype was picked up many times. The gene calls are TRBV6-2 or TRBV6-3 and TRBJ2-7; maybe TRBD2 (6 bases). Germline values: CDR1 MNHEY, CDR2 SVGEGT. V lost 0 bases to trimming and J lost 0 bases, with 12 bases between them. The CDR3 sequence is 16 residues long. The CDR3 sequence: CASSYSRRESSYEQYF. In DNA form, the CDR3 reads TGTGCCAGCAGTTACTCCCGACGGGAGAGCTCCTACGAGCAGTACTTC.

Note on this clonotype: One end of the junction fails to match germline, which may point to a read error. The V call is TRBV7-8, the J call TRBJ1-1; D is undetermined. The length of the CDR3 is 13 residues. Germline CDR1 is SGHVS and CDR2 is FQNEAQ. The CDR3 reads CASSPGVWTEASF. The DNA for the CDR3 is TGTGCCAGCAGCCCTGGAGTCTGGACTGAAGCTTCCTTT.

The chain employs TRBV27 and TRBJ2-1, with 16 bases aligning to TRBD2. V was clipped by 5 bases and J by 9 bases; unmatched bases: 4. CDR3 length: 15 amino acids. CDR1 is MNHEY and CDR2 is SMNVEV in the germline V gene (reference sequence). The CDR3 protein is CASSAGTSGRVEQFF. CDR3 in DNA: TGTGCCAGCAGTGCCGGGACTAGCGGGAGGGTTGAGCAGTTCTTC.

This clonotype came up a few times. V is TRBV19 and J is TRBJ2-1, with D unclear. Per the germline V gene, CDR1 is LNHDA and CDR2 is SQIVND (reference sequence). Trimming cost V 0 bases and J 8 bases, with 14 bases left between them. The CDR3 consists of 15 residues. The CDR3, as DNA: TGTGCCAGTAGTATAGATCGGGCCCAGACCGATGAGCAGTTCTTC. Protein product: CASSIDRAQTDEQFF.

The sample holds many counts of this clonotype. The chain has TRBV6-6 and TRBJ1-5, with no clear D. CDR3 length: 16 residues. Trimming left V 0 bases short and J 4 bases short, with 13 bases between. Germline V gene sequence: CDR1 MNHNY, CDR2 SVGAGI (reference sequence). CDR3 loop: CASSYSSPTENQPQHF. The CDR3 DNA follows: TGTGCCAGCAGTTACTCGAGTCCGACGGAGAATCAGCCCCAGCATTTT.